This entry lists 23 T cell receptor beta chains sequenced from one sample in a study of OX40 agonist ivuxolimab in advanced cancers. Some clones are missing from TCRdb's copy, which holds only in-frame ones; the method was immunoSEQ multiplex PCR. The repertoire holds about 93,000 clones, roughly nine tenths seen once, with around 0.34% in the top ten. The specimen comprised CD4+ or CD8+ T cells sorted from blood, sampled in a trial of the OX40 agonist ivuxolimab. Source of these receptors: an adult with an advanced solid tumor such as melanoma, head and neck, liver or kidney cancer.

The CDR3 DNA reads as TGTGCCAGCAGAAGGCAGGGGTTCAACACCGGGGAGCTGTTTTTT. Its translation: CASRRQGFNTGELFF. The V gene is TRBV6-5, the J gene TRBJ2-2, with a tentative D call TRBD1 (6 bases). Between the trimmed V and J ends, which lost 6 bases and 2 bases, there was a span of 13 bases. CDR1 MNHEY and CDR2 SVGAGI come from the germline V gene. The CDR3 runs to 15 residues.

J is TRBJ1-2 and V is TRBV19; TRBD1 might be the D (6 bases). Germline-derived CDR1 and CDR2 are LNHDA and SQIVND (reference sequence). The V end lost 3 bases, the J end lost 12 bases, and 20 bases lay between the germline ends. The CDR3 loop spans 14 amino acids. The CDR3 DNA sequence: TGTGCCAGTAGTATCGTCCAGGGGCCGACGGAACACACCTTC. Amino acids: CASSIVQGPTEHTF.

This chain links TRBV5-4 with TRBJ1-1, with 12 bases lining up with TRBD1. Per the germline V gene, CDR1 is SGHNT and CDR2 is YYREEE (reference sequence). Unmatched junction bases numbered 5, after V lost 1 base and J lost 10 bases. The CDR3 has 14 residues. CDR3 amino acids: CASSLWDRGRSAFF. The CDR3 DNA follows: TGTGCCAGCAGCTTGTGGGACAGGGGGCGGTCAGCTTTCTTT.

The chain couples TRBV30 to TRBJ1-1; no clear D gene. The V end lost 3 bases, the J end lost 0 bases, and 11 bases lay between the germline ends. The CDR3 totals 14 residues. Germline CDR1 reads GTSNPN; CDR2 reads SVGIG (reference sequence). The CDR3 nucleotides read TGTGCCTGGAGATTATTTGAGGTGAACACTGAAGCTTTCTTT. This encodes CAWRLFEVNTEAFF.

This sequence joins TRBV7-4 and TRBJ2-1; tentative D call: TRBD2 (5 bases). This CDR3 is built from 13 residues. V was cut by 9 bases and J by 8 bases, with 17 bases left in between. The germline V gene has CDR1 SGHVT and CDR2 SQSDAQ. CDR3 loop: CARPGRGIHEQFF. The CDR3 DNA reads TGTGCCAGGCCAGGAAGAGGGATCCATGAGCAGTTCTTC.

The J gene is TRBJ2-6, the V gene TRBV19, with D unresolved. Germline V gene data show CDR1 as LNHDA and CDR2 as SQIVND (reference sequence). V lost 1 base and J lost 0, with 7 bases in between. This CDR3 is 16 amino acids long. This CDR3 reads CASSIAYNSGANVLTF. The CDR3, as DNA: TGTGCCAGTAGTATAGCTTACAACTCTGGGGCCAACGTCCTGACTTTC.

This chain connects TRBV30 to TRBJ1-1; D uncertain. V lost 1 base and J lost 2, with 11 bases in between. Germline values: CDR1 GTSNPN, CDR2 SVGIG (reference sequence). The CDR3 spans 14 residues. CDR3 in amino acids: CAWSAIIANTEAFF. CDR3 nucleotide sequence: TGTGCCTGGAGTGCAATTATAGCTAACACTGAAGCTTTCTTT. Full variable domain (missing parts from reference TRBV30 and TRBJ1-1): SQTIHQWPATLVQPVGSPLSLECTVEGTSNPNLYWYRQAAGRGLQLLFYSVGIGQISSEVPQNLSASRPQDRQFILSSKKLLLSDSGFYLCAWSAIIANTEAFFGQGTRLTVV.

This sequence joins TRBV7-2 and TRBJ1-6; D might be TRBD1 (6 bases). Trimming left V 2 bases short and J 10 bases short, with 12 bases between. Germline V CDR1 and CDR2: SGHTA, FQGNSA. CDR3 length: 14 amino acids. For the CDR3, the DNA is TGTGCCAGCAGCTTATCTCCACAGGGCTCACCCCTCCACTTT. Amino acids: CASSLSPQGSPLHF.

This clone was observed a few times. The V gene is TRBV5-1, the J gene TRBJ1-1; D possibly corresponds to TRBD1 (5 bases). The germline CDR1 and CDR2 sequences are SGHRS and YFSETQ. The CDR3 totals 14 residues. V gave up 4 bases and J gave up 1 base, with 11 bases separating them. In DNA form, the CDR3 reads TGCGCCAGCAGCCCGGACACAAAGAACACTGAAGCTTTCTTT. Amino acid sequence: CASSPDTKNTEAFF.

This chain links TRBV6-5 with TRBJ1-2; no clear D gene. Germline values: CDR1 MNHEY, CDR2 SVGAGI. The V end lost 10 bases, the J end lost 2 bases, and 8 bases lay between the germline ends. The CDR3 loop spans 11 amino acids. In nucleotides, the CDR3 is TGTGCCATCAGAGGGAACTATGGCTACACCTTC. Residues: CAIRGNYGYTF.

V is TRBV19 and J is TRBJ2-5; D gene ambiguous. CDR3 length: 13 residues. Germline values: CDR1 LNHDA, CDR2 SQIVND (reference sequence). The ends were cut back, 5 bases at V and 5 bases at J, with 12 bases in the middle. CDR3 loop: CASSVTGAETQYF. DNA of the CDR3: TGTGCCAGTAGTGTGACTGGAGCCGAGACCCAGTACTTC.

V is TRBV7-9 and J is TRBJ1-1, with 8 nucleotides matching TRBD1. Trimming removed 1 base from V and 8 bases from J; junction bases left unmatched: 6. The CDR3 is 14 residues long. From germline, CDR1 is SEHNR and CDR2 FQNEAQ (reference sequence). CDR3 nucleotides: TGTGCCAGCAGCTTAGGGCAGGGGGCTTTGGAAGCTTTCTTT. This translates into CASSLGQGALEAFF. The whole variable domain, remainder taken from reference TRBV7-9 and TRBJ1-1, is DTGVSQNPRHKITKRGQNVTFRCDPISEHNRLYWYRQTLGQGPEFLTYFQNEAQLEKSRLLSDRFSAERPKGSFSTLEIQRTEQGDSAMYLCASSLGQGALEAFFGQGTRLTVV.

The V and J genes are TRBV7-3 and TRBJ2-3, with D possibly matching TRBD2 (7 bases). Trimming removed 5 bases from V and 1 base from J, with 13 bases in between. The CDR3 is 15 amino acids. Germline V gene data show CDR1 as SGHTA and CDR2 as FQGTGA. In nucleotides, the CDR3 is TGTGCCAGCAGCGGCGGGGGCGGACGCACAGATACGCAGTATTTT. Its protein product is CASSGGGGRTDTQYF.

CDR3 nucleotides: TGTGCCAGCAGCGTAGATCTAGAGGGCAGCTACAATGAGCAGTTCTTC. Translated, it gives CASSVDLEGSYNEQFF. V is TRBV9 and J is TRBJ2-1, with D possibly matching TRBD2 (5 bases). The CDR3 consists of 16 residues. Germline-derived CDR1 and CDR2 are SGDLS and YYNGEE. V lost 0 bases, J lost 3 bases, and 13 bases lay in between.

The chain uses TRBV28 and TRBJ2-2, with 7 bases aligning to TRBD1. The ends lost 2 bases at V and 0 bases at J; junction bases unmatched: 6. Looked up from germline, CDR1 is MDHEN and CDR2 is SYDVKM. The CDR3 contains 17 residues. The CDR3 DNA reads TGTGCCAGCAGTTTACTCACCGGGACAGCGAACACCGGGGAGCTGTTTTTT. It encodes CASSLLTGTANTGELFF.

CDR3 sequence reads: CASKELVTLNTEAFF. In nucleotides, the CDR3 is TGTGCCAGCAAGGAGCTGGTGACTCTGAACACTGAAGCTTTCTTT. This rearrangement joins TRBV6-1 to TRBJ1-1; D unresolved. CDR3 length: 15 residues. Trimming removed 7 bases at V and 0 bases at J, with 15 bases between. CDR1 is MNHNS and CDR2 is SASEGT in the germline V gene.

The chain links TRBV5-1 to TRBJ2-7; D not resolved. The CDR3 is 14 residues long. V was pared by 4 bases and J by 2 bases, with 13 bases between. The V gene's germline CDR1 is SGHRS and CDR2 YFSETQ. CDR3 nucleotide sequence: TGCGCCAGCAGCGCCCGCACCTCTACCTACGAGCAGTACTTC. Amino acid sequence: CASSARTSTYEQYF.

The CDR3 region has the DNA TGTGCCAGCAGCCCATATCGGACAGGGAAGGGGAACAACTATGGCTACACCTTC. Amino acids: CASSPYRTGKGNNYGYTF. V gene TRBV14 combines with J gene TRBJ1-2; 8 bases line up with TRBD1. Trimming cost V 4 bases and J 2 bases; bases outside gene matches: 15. The CDR3 sequence is 18 residues long. Germline CDR1 SGHDN, CDR2 FVKESK.

The V call is TRBV18, the J call TRBJ2-3; D is unclear. Trimming took off 6 bases at V and 4 bases at J, with 11 bases between the two ends. The germline CDR1 and CDR2 sequences are KGHSH and LQKENI. The CDR3 is 13 amino acids. DNA for the CDR3: TGTGCCAGCTCGCTGGGTCGAGCAGATACGCAGTATTTT. It yields the protein CASSLGRADTQYF.

The J gene is TRBJ2-1, the V gene TRBV2; D perhaps matches TRBD1 (6 bases). The CDR3 runs to 15 residues. The germline V and J ends were trimmed by 5 bases and 0 bases, with 11 bases remaining between them. Germline values: CDR1 SNHLY, CDR2 FYNNEI. The CDR3 protein is CASSFQGSSYNEQFF. For the CDR3, the DNA is TGTGCCAGCAGTTTTCAGGGGAGCTCCTACAATGAGCAGTTCTTC.

This chain uses TRBV7-9 with TRBJ1-3; the D gene is possibly TRBD1 (5 bases). The ends were cut back, 1 base at V and 11 bases at J, with 9 bases in the middle. The germline V gene has CDR1 SEHNR and CDR2 FQNEAQ (reference sequence). This CDR3 is built from 12 residues. The CDR3 loop reads CASSLVGDPIYF. DNA of the CDR3: TGTGCCAGCAGCTTAGTAGGGGATCCCATATATTTT.

The V gene is TRBV7-9, the J gene TRBJ1-5, with 8 bases aligning to TRBD1. Germline CDR1 is SEHNR and CDR2 is FQNEAQ (reference sequence). This CDR3 is 16 amino acids long. V was pared by 1 base and J by 5 bases, with 7 bases of the junction left unmatched. The DNA of the CDR3 is TGTGCCAGCAGCTTAGTCCTTGGACAGGGCCATCAGCCCCAGCATTTT. It is translated as CASSLVLGQGHQPQHF. Combining the CDR3 with reference TRBV7-9 and TRBJ1-5 gives the whole variable domain DTGVSQNPRHKITKRGQNVTFRCDPISEHNRLYWYRQTLGQGPEFLTYFQNEAQLEKSRLLSDRFSAERPKGSFSTLEIQRTEQGDSAMYLCASSLVLGQGHQPQHFGDGTRLSIL.

The chain links TRBV4-1 to TRBJ1-4; D is ambiguous. Germline V gene sequence: CDR1 MGHRA, CDR2 YSYEKL. V lost 2 bases and J 4 bases, leaving 17 bases between the germline ends. The CDR3 is made up of 17 amino acids. This chain's CDR3 is CASSQFPQRDLNEKLFF. DNA of the CDR3: TGCGCCAGCAGCCAATTTCCCCAAAGGGATCTTAATGAAAAACTGTTTTTT.